The 21 T cell receptor beta chains given below trace back to one sample, sequenced in a study of blood T cell repertoires in COVID-19. Profiling relied on immunoSEQ multiplex PCR, and the TCRdb table lists in-frame clones only, not all of them. The sample has 61,000 or so clones; around 85% are singletons. Sequencing used peripheral blood. The receptors were sampled from a woman in her seventies with acute or convalescent COVID-19.

The CDR3 loop is CASSLDYGTGEGEQFF. In nucleotides, the CDR3 is TGCGCCAGCAGCTTGGACTACGGGACAGGGGAAGGTGAGCAGTTCTTC. The genes are TRBV5-1 and TRBJ2-1; 10 nucleotides match TRBD1. CDR1 is SGHRS, CDR2 YFSETQ, per germline. Trimming removed 0 bases from V and 9 bases from J; junction bases left unmatched: 9. CDR3 length: 16 residues.

The chain recombines TRBV30 with TRBJ1-6; D is possibly TRBD1 (5 bases). Between the trimmed V and J ends, which lost 4 bases and 8 bases, there was a span of 12 bases. The CDR3 covers 13 residues. Germline CDR1 is GTSNPN and CDR2 is SVGIG (reference sequence). In DNA form, the CDR3 reads TGTGCCTGGACATCAGGGTTGTATTCACCCCTCCACTTT. Protein sequence: CAWTSGLYSPLHF.

This rearrangement joins TRBV3-1 (or the pseudogene TRBV3-2) to TRBJ2-2; D is possibly TRBD2 (7 bases). This CDR3 has 17 amino acids. The ends were cut back, 4 bases at V and 6 bases at J, with 21 bases in the middle. The V gene's germline CDR1 is LGHDT and CDR2 YNNKEL (reference sequence). CDR3 sequence (DNA): TGTGCCAGCAGCCCCTGTTGGGTGGGGGGGCCTTCCGGGGAGCTGTTTTTT. This codes for CASSPCWVGGPSGELFF.

There are a few counts of this clone. The chain joins TRBV6-6 to TRBJ1-2, with D possibly TRBD1 on 5 matching bases. Germline V CDR1 and CDR2: MNHNY, SVGAGI (reference sequence). V gave up 6 bases and J gave up 1 base, with 15 bases separating them. This CDR3 spans 15 amino acids. The CDR3 sequence is CASSLSDSFNYGYTF. In nucleotides, the CDR3 is TGTGCCAGCAGCCTCAGTGACAGCTTTAACTATGGCTACACCTTC.

The chain couples TRBV14 to TRBJ1-3, with 7 positions matching TRBD1. This CDR3 is 15 amino acids long. With V trimmed by 4 bases and J by 1 base, 4 bases remained unmatched. Germline CDR1 reads SGHDN; CDR2 reads FVKESK. CDR3 nucleotide sequence: TGTGCCAGCAGCCGAACAGGGGATTCTGGAAACACCATATATTTT. This codes for CASSRTGDSGNTIYF.

The chain employs TRBV9 and TRBJ2-3, with 9 bases identical to TRBD2. The CDR3 totals 16 residues. V lost 4 bases, J lost 2 bases, and 8 bases stayed unmatched. CDR1 and CDR2 (germline): SGDLS, YYNGEE. CDR3 coding DNA: TGTGCCAGCAGCCCCGGTGGCGGGGGGGTCACAGATACGCAGTATTTT. It specifies CASSPGGGGVTDTQYF. The variable domain in full, completed from reference TRBV9 and TRBJ2-3, reads DSGVTQTPKHLITATGQRVTLRCSPRSGDLSVYWYQQSLDQGLQFLIQYYNGEERAKGNILERFSAQQFPDLHSELNLSSLELGDSALYFCASSPGGGGVTDTQYFGPGTRLTVL.

This rearrangement joins TRBV7-9 to TRBJ2-3, with TRBD2 matching 9 bases. V lost 5 bases, J lost 6 bases, and 12 bases stayed unmatched. The CDR3 totals 16 residues. The germline V gene has CDR1 SEHNR and CDR2 FQNEAQ (reference sequence). The CDR3 sequence: CASSKSSGNPPDTQYF. CDR3 in DNA: TGTGCCAGCAGCAAGTCTAGCGGGAACCCGCCGGATACGCAGTATTTT.

The V call is TRBV25-1, the J call TRBJ2-5; 7 bases map to TRBD1. Germline V CDR1 and CDR2: MGHDK, SYGVNS. The CDR3 has 15 amino acids. Trimming cost V 2 bases and J 4 bases; bases outside gene matches: 7. The CDR3, as DNA: TGTGCCAGCAGTGAAATGGGGACAGTCACAGAGACCCAGTACTTC. Its translation: CASSEMGTVTETQYF.

For the CDR3, the DNA is TGTGCCAGCAGTCAAGAAACAGGGGGTGCCTCTAACTATGGCTACACCTTC. Residues: CASSQETGGASNYGYTF. The chain has TRBV5-6 and TRBJ1-2; 8 positions match TRBD1. The CDR3 totals 17 residues. Germline assignment: CDR1 SGHDT and CDR2 YYEEEE. Trimming cost V 5 bases and J 0 bases; bases outside gene matches: 12.

The chain joins TRBV12-5 to TRBJ2-1, with unresolved D. This CDR3 comprises 12 residues. Trimming pared 2 bases from V and 8 bases from J, leaving 7 bases between. The germline CDR1 and CDR2 sequences are LGHNT and FRNRAP. Here the CDR3 DNA reads TGTGCTAGTGGTTTGCTACGGGATGAGCAGTTCTTC. This codes for CASGLLRDEQFF.

V and J are TRBV12-1 and TRBJ2-7; the table's D call TRBD2 went unverified against the DNA. TRBV12-1 is termed a pseudogene. The CDR3 covers 12 residues. DNA of the CDR3: TGTGCCAGCAGCCCCCCGCGGTACGAGCAGTACTTC. Translating gives CASSPPRYEQYF.

This chain joins TRBV7-2 and TRBJ2-7; 10 bases fit TRBD2. V was clipped by 2 bases and J by 0 bases; unmatched bases: 4. The CDR3 has 16 residues. The germline gives CDR1 SGHTA, CDR2 FQGNSA. The CDR3 DNA is TGTGCCAGCAGCTTAAGTGGACTAGCGGCCTCCTACGAGCAGTACTTC. This translates into CASSLSGLAASYEQYF.

This sequence joins TRBV5-8 and TRBJ1-4; D is perhaps TRBD1 (6 bases). The germline V and J ends were trimmed by 2 bases and 4 bases, with 15 bases remaining between them. Per the germline V gene, CDR1 is SGHTS and CDR2 is YDEGEE. CDR3 length: 16 residues. The CDR3: CASSFVSGQYNEKLFF. The CDR3 DNA follows: TGTGCCAGCAGCTTTGTGTCTGGACAGTATAATGAAAAACTGTTTTTT.

In its sample, this clone was seen a few times. The chain joins TRBV9 to TRBJ1-1; 7 bases fit TRBD1. The CDR3 has 16 amino acids. Losses at the gene ends were 4 bases for V and 3 bases for J; bases not matched to a gene: 12. Germline CDR1 and CDR2: SGDLS and YYNGEE. This CDR3 reads CASSLGQVGVYTEAFF. The DNA of the CDR3 is TGTGCCAGCAGCCTCGGACAGGTAGGGGTCTACACTGAAGCTTTCTTT.

The rearrangement links TRBV5-4 to TRBJ1-1; D perhaps matches TRBD1 (6 bases). CDR1 SGHNT and CDR2 YYREEE come from the germline V gene (reference sequence). The CDR3 loop spans 14 amino acids. The V and J ends lost 0 bases and 1 base respectively, with 7 bases between them. The CDR3 spells CASSLGRGNTEAFF. For the CDR3, the DNA is TGTGCCAGCAGCTTGGGCAGGGGGAACACTGAAGCTTTCTTT.

The rearrangement joins TRBV5-6 to TRBJ1-6, with 12 bases matching TRBD1. This CDR3 is 15 amino acids long. Germline V CDR1 and CDR2: SGHDT, YYEEEE. V lost 1 base to trimming and J lost 10 bases; unmatched junction nucleotides: 3. CDR3 in DNA: TGTGCCAGCAGCTTGACCGGGACAGGGGGCTCACCCCTCCACTTT. This gives the protein CASSLTGTGGSPLHF.

V gene TRBV3-1 (or the pseudogene TRBV3-2) combines with J gene TRBJ2-3; 7 nucleotides align to TRBD2. Trimming cost V 6 bases and J 4 bases; bases outside gene matches: 7. This CDR3 comprises 14 residues. Germline V gene data show CDR1 as LGHDT and CDR2 as YNNKEL (reference sequence). Here the CDR3 DNA reads TGTGCCAGCAGGCGGGGGATGGAGGCAGATACGCAGTATTTT. As protein: CASRRGMEADTQYF.

V and J are TRBV18 and TRBJ2-1; D not certain. Germline CDR1 is KGHSH and CDR2 is LQKENI. The CDR3 has 13 residues. The V end lost 4 bases, the J end lost 8 bases, and 12 bases lay between the germline ends. The CDR3 region has the DNA TGTGCCAGCTCACTGGCCCATGAGGATGAGCAGTTCTTC. Translated: CASSLAHEDEQFF.

This clone was seen a single time. V and J are TRBV2 and TRBJ2-3; D possibly corresponds to TRBD2 (5 bases). V shed 4 bases and J shed 11 bases, with 19 bases lying between them. Germline CDR1 reads SNHLY; CDR2 reads FYNNEI. This CDR3 is built from 14 residues. The CDR3 DNA reads TGTGCCAGCAGTGGCCTAGGATCGGGATCGGGGCAGTATTTT. This gives the protein CASSGLGSGSGQYF.

This clone was observed once. The chain uses TRBV6-1 and TRBJ2-7, with D possibly matching TRBD1 (5 bases). The V end was cut by 2 bases, the J end by 0 bases, with 8 bases between. The CDR3 spans 14 residues. In germline, CDR1 is MNHNS, CDR2 SASEGT. CDR3 coding DNA: TGTGCCAGCAGTGAACAGGGTTTCTCCTACGAGCAGTACTTC. It yields the protein CASSEQGFSYEQYF.

The rearrangement uses TRBV7-9 and TRBJ1-2; maybe TRBD1 (5 bases). Germline values: CDR1 SEHNR, CDR2 FQNEAQ (reference sequence). V was clipped by 3 bases and J by 1 base, with 9 bases between them. The CDR3 has 14 amino acids. CDR3 sequence: CASSFQGGNYGYTF. CDR3 bases: TGTGCCAGCAGCTTCCAGGGAGGTAACTATGGCTACACCTTC.